A single T cell receptor beta chain is shown here with its context. Its antigen is not known. TCRbeta library preparation incorporated unique molecular identifiers. TCRdb re-analysed the PCR reads in MiXCR, keeping a single row per CDR3 protein. The data show some 830,000 distinct CDR3 sequences, less than 20% seen once. This record comes from a study of T-cell reconstitution after alpha-beta-depleted transplantation in children. CDR1 and CDR2 (germline): SGHAT, FQDESV (reference sequence). V was clipped by 6 bases and J by 3 bases, with 26 bases between them. The CDR3 covers 18 residues. Study-level results: The study reportedly traced alpha-beta T cells about two months after transplant to several hundred expanded graft clones. T-cell counts and diversity at one year post-transplant came mainly from newly produced T cells.

The specimen comprised PBMCs, mostly from graft donor cells, sampled 360 days after TCRalphabeta/CD19-depleted stem cell transplant. V gene TRBV11-1 combines with J gene TRBJ2-5; perhaps D is TRBD1 or TRBD2 (5 bases each). The TCR was taken from a male patient aged 10-17 years who had a stem cell transplant for acute lymphoblastic leukemia, so the T cells may come from the graft donor. CDR3 DNA: TGTGCCAGCAGTCAACCCCGGGCGGCCCTGCGAGGGGAAGAGACCCAGTACTTC. Translated: CASSQPRAALRGEETQYF.